Following are 32 T cell receptor beta chains from one sample sequenced in a study of vaccination and CD4 T cells after COVID-19. Sequencing of DNA taken from cultured CD4+ T cells relied on the Oncomine TCR Beta short-read assay. TCRdb re-analysed the PCR reads in MiXCR, keeping a single row per CDR3 protein. The table lists under 20,000 distinct CDR3 sequences, around 40% of them singletons, with 25% to 35% in the top ten. Sample treatment: roughly 10-day PBMC culture with coronavirus spike peptide pools or control peptides (ViraFEST assay). Antigens of these TCRs are unknown. Sequenced here: CD4+ T cells from blood, cultured in vitro, sampled before SARS-CoV-2 vaccination. These receptors were taken from a human donor who received a COVID-19 vaccine.

V gene TRBV6-5 combines with J gene TRBJ1-6; D not resolved. This CDR3 is 13 amino acids long. Germline-derived CDR1 and CDR2 are MNHEY and SVGAGI. Trimming cost V 2 bases and J 6 bases, with 5 bases left between them. The chain's CDR3 is CASSYDVNSPLHF. The CDR3 nucleotides read TGTGCCAGCAGTTACGACGTTAATTCACCCCTCCACTTT.

The V and J genes are TRBV7-8 and TRBJ2-5; 7 bases map to TRBD1. This CDR3 region has 15 residues. V shed 1 base and J 2 bases; nucleotides not matched to a gene: 4. The germline V gene has CDR1 SGHVS and CDR2 FQNEAQ. The CDR3 is CASSLGRRGQETQYF. In DNA, the CDR3 is TGTGCCAGCAGCTTAGGTCGCAGGGGGCAAGAGACCCAGTACTTC.

This clonotype appeared a few times. The gene calls are TRBV12-3 or TRBV12-4 and TRBJ1-6, with D possibly TRBD1 on 6 matching bases. Trimming left V 1 base short and J 7 bases short, with 14 bases between. The CDR3 runs 16 residues. The DNA for the CDR3 is TGTGCCAGCAGTTTAGATTCAGGGGTTTCCAATTCACCCCTCCACTTT. Protein: CASSLDSGVSNSPLHF.

The V and J genes are TRBV12-3 or TRBV12-4 and TRBJ1-2; D is ambiguous. The CDR3 runs to 11 residues. The V and J ends lost 1 base and 7 bases respectively, with 4 bases between them. DNA for the CDR3: TGTGCCAGCAGTTTAGGGGGTGGCTACACCTTC. As protein: CASSLGGGYTF.

This chain links TRBV6-1 with TRBJ2-3; maybe TRBD1 (7 bases). The germline V gene encodes CDR1 MNHNS and CDR2 SASEGT. CDR3 length: 16 amino acids. The germline V and J ends were trimmed by 10 bases and 0 bases, with 20 bases remaining between them. CDR3 nucleotide sequence: TGTGCCATCCTACCCAGGGGGGCGGGGAGCACAGATACGCAGTATTTT. Translating gives CAILPRGAGSTDTQYF.

The chain carries TRBV20-1 and TRBJ2-3; 8 bases are a match to TRBD2. This CDR3 is built from 15 residues. The germline gives CDR1 DFQATT, CDR2 SNEGSKA (reference sequence). V lost 1 base to trimming and J lost 1 base; unmatched junction nucleotides: 4. CDR3 residues: CSARGIAGRTDTQYF. The CDR3 nucleotides are TGCAGTGCTAGAGGGATAGCGGGGCGCACAGATACGCAGTATTTT.

This chain connects TRBV24-1 to TRBJ2-5, with 8 bases aligning to TRBD1. V lost 3 bases and J lost 4; bases outside the gene matches: 6. Germline lookup yields CDR1 KGHDR and CDR2 SFDVKD. The CDR3 covers 15 residues. This CDR3 is CATSDPRQGRETQYF. Written as DNA, the CDR3 is TGTGCCACCAGTGATCCACGACAGGGGAGAGAGACCCAGTACTTC.

This clonotype has only a few counts. The CDR3 DNA sequence: TGTGCCAGCTCACAGGGGGTGAGAGGCTACACCTTC. Amino acid sequence: CASSQGVRGYTF. This chain connects TRBV12-3 or TRBV12-4 to TRBJ1-2, with 8 bases lining up with TRBD1. The length of the CDR3 is 12 residues. V trimming: 8 bases; J trimming: 8 bases; junction bases outside the gene matches: 7.

The rearrangement links TRBV7-9 to TRBJ1-2, with D perhaps TRBD1 (5 bases). The CDR3 has 17 amino acids. V lost 2 bases, J lost 1 base, and 17 bases lay in between. CDR1 is SEHNR, CDR2 FQNEAQ, per germline (reference sequence). CDR3 region: CASSLKGRNRSNYGYTF. The CDR3 DNA sequence: TGTGCCAGCAGCTTAAAGGGACGGAACAGAAGTAACTATGGCTACACCTTC.

This chain connects TRBV2 to TRBJ2-1; 10 positions agree with TRBD1. V was pared by 8 bases and J by 7 bases, with 8 bases of the junction left unmatched. Germline-derived CDR1 and CDR2 are SNHLY and FYNNEI. The CDR3 is 14 residues long. This CDR3 is CASLRGTGANEQFF. The CDR3 DNA sequence: TGTGCCAGCCTGAGAGGGACAGGGGCTAATGAGCAGTTCTTC. The full variable domain, its missing parts supplied by reference TRBV2 and TRBJ2-1, is EPEVTQTPSHQVTQMGQEVILRCVPISNHLYFYWYRQILGQKVEFLVSFYNNEISEKSEIFDDQFSVERPDGSNFTLKIRSTKLEDSAMYFCASLRGTGANEQFFGPGTRLTVL.

V is TRBV25-1 and J is TRBJ2-3, with TRBD2 matching 8 bases. The CDR3 length is 15 residues. The V gene's germline CDR1 is MGHDK and CDR2 SYGVNS. Trimming cost V 6 bases and J 1 base; bases outside gene matches: 6. CDR3: CASSYFSGGTDTQYF. The CDR3 coding sequence is TGTGCCAGCAGCTACTTTAGCGGGGGCACAGATACGCAGTATTTT. Filled out from reference TRBV25-1 and TRBJ2-3, the complete variable domain reads EADIYQTPRYLVIGTGKKITLECSQTMGHDKMYWYQQDPGMELHLIHYSYGVNSTEKGDLSSESTVSRIRTEHFPLTLESARPSHTSQYLCASSYFSGGTDTQYFGPGTRLTVL.

There are a few counts of this clonotype. The V and J genes are TRBV19 and TRBJ2-7, with D possibly TRBD2 on 5 matching bases. Trimming left V 6 bases short and J 2 bases short, with 8 bases between. Germline CDR1 reads LNHDA; CDR2 reads SQIVND (reference sequence). CDR3 length: 12 amino acids. DNA of the CDR3: TGTGCCAGTAGCTCGGGGACCTACGAGCAGTACTTC. Translation: CASSSGTYEQYF. The entire variable domain, with the rest obtained from reference TRBV19 and TRBJ2-7, is as follows: DGGITQSPKYLFRKEGQNVTLSCEQNLNHDAMYWYRQDPGQGLRLIYYSQIVNDFQKGDIAEGYSVSREKKESFPLTVTSAQKNPTAFYLCASSSGTYEQYFGPGTRLTVT.

The chain couples TRBV24-1 to TRBJ1-5; 9 nucleotides agree with TRBD1. Losses at the gene ends were 5 bases for V and 11 bases for J; bases not matched to a gene: 12. Per the germline V gene, CDR1 is KGHDR and CDR2 is SFDVKD. This CDR3 has 15 amino acids. This chain's CDR3 is CATSASTGGDYAQHF. The CDR3 DNA reads as TGTGCCACCAGTGCCTCAACAGGGGGCGATTACGCCCAGCATTTT.

In this sample, this clonotype turned up a few times. This rearrangement joins TRBV11-3 to TRBJ2-5, with unresolved D. This CDR3 is built from 13 residues. The germline gives CDR1 SGHNT, CDR2 YENEEA. V was shortened by 1 base and J by 1 base, with 4 bases between the two germline ends. In DNA, the CDR3 is TGTGCCAGCAGCTTAGGTCCCCAAGAGACCCAGTACTTC. Protein: CASSLGPQETQYF.

This chain joins TRBV20-1 and TRBJ1-5; 7 nucleotides agree with TRBD1. From germline, CDR1 is DFQATT and CDR2 SNEGSKA (reference sequence). After removal of 6 bases from V and 2 bases from J, the junction contained 4 bases not matched to a gene. The CDR3 covers 13 residues. The CDR3 reads CSAVDRGNQPQHF. The CDR3 nucleotides read TGCAGTGCCGTAGACAGGGGCAATCAGCCCCAGCATTTT.

CDR3 bases: TGCGCCAGCAGCTTGTGGCCCGCACAGGGGGGCGATCAGCCCCAGCATTTT. This codes for CASSLWPAQGGDQPQHF. The rearrangement links TRBV5-1 to TRBJ1-5; 8 nucleotides agree with TRBD1. Germline CDR1 is SGHRS and CDR2 is YFSETQ. V lost 1 base and J lost 5; bases outside the gene matches: 11. This CDR3 comprises 17 residues.

The count of this clonotype is one. The chain employs TRBV30 and TRBJ1-1; D uncertain. Trimming removed 0 bases at V and 3 bases at J, with 11 bases between. CDR1 and CDR2 (germline): GTSNPN, SVGIG (reference sequence). The length of the CDR3 is 14 residues. This chain's CDR3 is CAWSVAGIYTEAFF. CDR3 coding DNA: TGTGCCTGGAGTGTTGCAGGAATATACACTGAAGCTTTCTTT.

The chain has TRBV6-1 and TRBJ1-6, with 8 bases matching TRBD1. The CDR3 is 14 amino acids. With 5 bases clipped from V and 10 bases from J, the junction kept 7 bases outside the gene matches. Germline CDR1 MNHNS, CDR2 SASEGT. CDR3 region: CASSPGGAYSPLHF. Written as DNA, the CDR3 is TGTGCCAGCAGTCCAGGGGGCGCGTACTCACCCCTCCACTTT.

Sample share makes this clonotype medium-sized (0.01 to 0.1%). This chain uses TRBV5-1 with TRBJ2-3; tentatively, D is TRBD1 or TRBD2 (6 bases each). Germline loops: CDR1 SGHRS, CDR2 YFSETQ. The CDR3 is 14 amino acids. V was cut by 6 bases and J by 5 bases, with 16 bases left in between. The CDR3 sequence: CASTTGGRGDTQYF. The DNA for the CDR3 is TGCGCCAGCACAACTGGGGGGCGGGGAGATACGCAGTATTTT.

V is TRBV19 and J is TRBJ2-7; 7 bases match TRBD1. CDR1 LNHDA and CDR2 SQIVND come from the germline V gene (reference sequence). CDR3 length: 15 amino acids. V gave up 4 bases and J gave up 8 bases; unmatched junction bases: 14. CDR3 sequence reads: CASSKGIDRAHKQYF. The DNA of the CDR3 is TGTGCCAGTAGTAAGGGCATCGACAGGGCCCACAAGCAGTACTTC.

This clonotype has more than one count but fewer than ten. The V gene is TRBV30, the J gene TRBJ2-7; D is perhaps TRBD1 (5 bases). V gave up 2 bases and J gave up 2 bases, with 13 bases separating them. The germline gives CDR1 GTSNPN, CDR2 SVGIG (reference sequence). This CDR3 is built from 14 residues. CDR3 amino acids: CAWSTLTGAYEQYF. The CDR3 DNA sequence: TGTGCCTGGAGTACTCTAACAGGTGCCTACGAGCAGTACTTC. Based on the CDR3 plus reference TRBV30 and TRBJ2-7, the full variable domain is SQTIHQWPATLVQPVGSPLSLECTVEGTSNPNLYWYRQAAGRGLQLLFYSVGIGQISSEVPQNLSASRPQDRQFILSSKKLLLSDSGFYLCAWSTLTGAYEQYFGPGTRLTVT.

V and J are TRBV3-1 and TRBJ1-2; D uncertain. This CDR3 contains 12 residues. Germline V gene lookup returns CDR1 LGHDT and CDR2 YNNKEL (reference sequence). Trimming removed 1 base at V and 8 bases at J, with 8 bases between. This CDR3 is CASSQVLSGYTF. CDR3 DNA: TGTGCCAGCAGCCAAGTTCTAAGCGGCTACACCTTC.

In its sample, this clonotype was seen a few times. J is TRBJ1-2 and V is TRBV19; D might be TRBD1 (5 bases). The CDR3 is 12 residues long. The germline gives CDR1 LNHDA, CDR2 SQIVND (reference sequence). V lost 4 bases, J lost 4 bases, and 7 bases lay in between. The CDR3 reads CASSTQGYGYTF. The CDR3 coding sequence is TGTGCCAGTAGTACCCAGGGCTATGGCTACACCTTC.

The rearrangement links TRBV11-3 to TRBJ2-7; the D is unclear. CDR1 is SGHNT, CDR2 YENEEA, per germline. Trimming took off 0 bases at V and 7 bases at J, with 16 bases between the two ends. This CDR3 region has 15 residues. DNA for the CDR3: TGTGCCAGCAGCTTAGAGGTGGCCCCTAACGGAGAGCAGTACTTC. Protein product: CASSLEVAPNGEQYF.

CDR3 DNA: TGTGCCAGCAGCCAACATACAGACTACAATGAGCAGTTCTTC. It is translated as CASSQHTDYNEQFF. V usage is TRBV7-3 and J usage is TRBJ2-1; no reliable D call. V dropped 5 bases and J dropped 3 bases, with 11 bases sitting between them. This CDR3 region has 14 residues. Germline V gene lookup returns CDR1 SGHTA and CDR2 FQGTGA.

This rearrangement joins TRBV20-1 to TRBJ2-7; tentatively, D is TRBD1 (6 bases). The CDR3 has 14 residues. Germline loops: CDR1 DFQATT, CDR2 SNEGSKA (reference sequence). Between the trimmed V and J ends, which lost 5 bases and 3 bases, there was a span of 17 bases. The chain's CDR3 is CSAQLEGTFYEQYF. Here the CDR3 DNA reads TGCAGTGCTCAATTGGAAGGGACATTCTACGAGCAGTACTTC.

The rearrangement links TRBV19 to TRBJ2-5; TRBD2 agrees at 10 bases. Germline CDR1 reads LNHDA; CDR2 reads SQIVND (reference sequence). The V gene end was trimmed by 5 bases and the J gene end by 5 bases; junction bases not matched to a gene: 5. The CDR3 runs 14 residues. The DNA for the CDR3 is TGTGCCAGTAGTCCTCGGACTAGCGGCGAGACCCAGTACTTC. Its translation is CASSPRTSGETQYF.

The chain joins TRBV20-1 to TRBJ1-5; TRBD1 agrees at 8 bases. The V gene's germline CDR1 is DFQATT and CDR2 SNEGSKA (reference sequence). With V trimmed by 5 bases and J by 4 bases, 7 bases remained unmatched. CDR3 length equals 14 residues. The CDR3 protein is CSALPGQANQPQHF. The CDR3 DNA reads TGCAGTGCTCTTCCGGGACAGGCTAATCAGCCCCAGCATTTT.

The V and J genes are TRBV5-4 and TRBJ2-4, with D perhaps matching TRBD1 or TRBD2 (5 bases each). Trimming shortened V by 4 bases and J by 0 bases, and 17 bases separated the two germline ends. The germline V gene encodes CDR1 SGHNT and CDR2 YYREEE (reference sequence). This CDR3 contains 17 residues. CDR3 protein: CASSPGPSRGAKNIQYF. CDR3 nucleotides: TGTGCCAGCAGCCCGGGACCGTCCCGGGGAGCCAAAAACATTCAGTACTTC.

A word on this clonotype: The DNA is omitted, as the CDR3 cannot be located on it reliably, and the CDR3 follows TCRdb's listing. The rearrangement uses TRBV2 and TRBJ2-4; the DNA was not used to check the table's D call, TRBD2. Germline loops: CDR1 SNHLY, CDR2 FYNNEI. The CDR3 length equals 14 residues, ends included. The CDR3 sequence: CASSTSRVGNIQYF.

This chain connects TRBV7-8 to TRBJ1-1; 12 bases fit TRBD1. This CDR3 is built from 17 residues. V dropped 5 bases and J dropped 0; count of bases not matched to a gene: 7. Germline assignment: CDR1 SGHVS and CDR2 FQNEAQ. As DNA, the CDR3 is TGTGCCAGCAGCCGATGGGGACAGGGGGCTATGAACACTGAAGCTTTCTTT. This translates into CASSRWGQGAMNTEAFF.

This chain's CDR3 is CASSSTLAGERYF. DNA of the CDR3: TGTGCCAGCAGCTCGACCTTAGCGGGGGAGCGGTATTTT. The chain uses TRBV7-2 and TRBJ2-3; 9 nucleotides line up with TRBD2. This CDR3 has 13 amino acids. CDR1 and CDR2 (germline): SGHTA, FQGNSA. The trim removed 4 bases at V and 14 bases at J, leaving 10 bases unmatched. The full variable domain, in which reference TRBV7-2 and TRBJ2-3 provide the parts outside the CDR3, is GAGVSQSPSNKVTEKGKDVELRCDPISGHTALYWYRQSLGQGLEFLIYFQGNSAPDKSGLPSDRFSAERTGGSVSTLTIQRTQQEDSAVYLCASSSTLAGERYFGPGTRLTVL.